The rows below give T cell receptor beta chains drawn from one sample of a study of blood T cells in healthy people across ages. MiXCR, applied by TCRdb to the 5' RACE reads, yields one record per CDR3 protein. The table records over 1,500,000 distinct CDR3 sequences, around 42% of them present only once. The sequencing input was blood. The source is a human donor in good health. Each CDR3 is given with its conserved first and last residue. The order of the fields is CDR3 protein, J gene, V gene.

cdr3_aa: CASSQERTSGDGEQYF
j_call: TRBJ2-7
v_call: TRBV4-3

cdr3_aa: CASSQGDIASVLGSDTQYF
j_call: TRBJ2-3
v_call: TRBV4-1

cdr3_aa: CSAPPGTGGNIQYF
j_call: TRBJ2-4
v_call: TRBV20-1

cdr3_aa: CASNPNPFYNEQFF
j_call: TRBJ2-1
v_call: TRBV12-3/TRBV12-4

cdr3_aa: CASSFGIDYGYTF
j_call: TRBJ1-2
v_call: TRBV6-6

cdr3_aa: CASRSGAGETQYF
j_call: TRBJ2-5
v_call: TRBV5-1

cdr3_aa: CASSEELGETQYF
j_call: TRBJ2-5
v_call: TRBV2

cdr3_aa: CNVEVGGTYEQYF
j_call: TRBJ2-7
v_call: TRBV29-1

cdr3_aa: CASSPVSGANVLTF
j_call: TRBJ2-6
v_call: TRBV18

cdr3_aa: CASSQPRDRGLADTQYF
j_call: TRBJ2-3
v_call: TRBV4-2

cdr3_aa: CASSLLGRASGNTIYF
j_call: TRBJ1-3
v_call: TRBV7-6

cdr3_aa: CASSRPSGGNTGELFF
j_call: TRBJ2-2
v_call: TRBV12-3/TRBV12-4

cdr3_aa: CASSVVEGNEQFF
j_call: TRBJ2-1
v_call: TRBV9

cdr3_aa: CASSFSWSEETQYF
j_call: TRBJ2-5
v_call: TRBV12-3/TRBV12-4

cdr3_aa: CASSPAGTESTDTQYF
j_call: TRBJ2-3
v_call: TRBV13

cdr3_aa: CSVSIQGAGNIQYF
j_call: TRBJ2-4
v_call: TRBV29-1

cdr3_aa: CASSLGGRRQYF
j_call: TRBJ2-3
v_call: TRBV7-2

cdr3_aa: CASSPQIGAIQDEQYF
j_call: TRBJ2-7
v_call: TRBV6-5

cdr3_aa: CASSQGTGNEYGYTF
j_call: TRBJ1-2
v_call: TRBV3-1

cdr3_aa: CASRQAGANVLTF
j_call: TRBJ2-6
v_call: TRBV28